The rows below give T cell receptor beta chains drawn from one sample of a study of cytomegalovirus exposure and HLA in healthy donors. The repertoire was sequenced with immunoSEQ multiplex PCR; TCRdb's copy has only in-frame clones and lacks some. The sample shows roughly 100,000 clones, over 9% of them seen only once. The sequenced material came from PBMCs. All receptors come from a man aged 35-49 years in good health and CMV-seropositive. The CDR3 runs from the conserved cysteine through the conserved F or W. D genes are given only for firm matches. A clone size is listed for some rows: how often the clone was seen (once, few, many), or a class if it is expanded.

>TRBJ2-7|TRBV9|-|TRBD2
CASSAGGGETYEQYF
TGTGCCAGCAGCGCGGGTGGGGGGGAGACCTACGAGCAGTACTTC
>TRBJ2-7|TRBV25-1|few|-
CASRTYSGLEYEQYF
TGTGCCAGCAGAACATACAGTGGACTTGAGTACGAGCAGTACTTC
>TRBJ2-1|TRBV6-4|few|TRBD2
CASSDSAGGGYNEQFF
TGTGCCAGCAGTGACTCAGCGGGAGGAGGATACAATGAGCAGTTCTTC
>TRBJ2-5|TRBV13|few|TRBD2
CASSLGGREQYF
TGTGCCAGCAGCTTAGGGGGGAGGGAGCAGTACTTC
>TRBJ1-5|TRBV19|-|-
CAAGGARYQPQHF
TGTGCCGCGGGCGGGGCCCGATATCAGCCCCAGCATTTT
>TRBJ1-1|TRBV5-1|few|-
CASSLSAGYTEAFF
TGCGCCAGCAGCTTGTCGGCGGGGTACACTGAAGCTTTCTTT
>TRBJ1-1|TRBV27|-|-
CASSLIAGTEAFF
TGTGCCAGCAGTTTAATAGCGGGCACTGAAGCTTTCTTT
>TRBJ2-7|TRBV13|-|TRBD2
CASSFLAGVSYEQYF
TGTGCCAGCAGCTTTTTAGCGGGAGTCTCCTACGAGCAGTACTTC
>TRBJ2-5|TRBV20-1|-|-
CSAKLAETQYF
TGCAGTGCTAAGTTAGCGGAGACCCAGTACTTC
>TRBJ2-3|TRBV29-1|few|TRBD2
CSVDAGATDTQYF
TGCAGCGTTGACGCGGGAGCCACAGATACGCAGTATTTT
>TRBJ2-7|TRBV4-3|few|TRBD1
CASSQSKTGGYEQYF
TGCGCCAGCAGCCAATCAAAAACAGGGGGCTACGAGCAGTACTTC
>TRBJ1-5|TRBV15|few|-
CATSRDRSPGQPQHF
TGTGCCACCAGCAGAGATCGATCCCCGGGGCAGCCCCAGCATTTT
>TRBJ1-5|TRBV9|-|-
CASSVEGGPQPQHF
TGTGCCAGCAGCGTAGAAGGGGGTCCCCAGCCCCAGCATTTT
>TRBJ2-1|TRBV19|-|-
CATEDRNNEQFF
TGTGCCACGGAGGACAGAAACAATGAGCAGTTCTTC
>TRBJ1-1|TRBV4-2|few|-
CASSLTRNTEAFF
TGTGCCAGCAGCCTCACAAGGAACACTGAAGCTTTCTTT
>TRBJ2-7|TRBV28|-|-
CASSRLGVTYEQYF
TGTGCCAGCAGCCGCCTCGGGGTCACCTACGAGCAGTACTTC
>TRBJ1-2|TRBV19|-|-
CASSINSPYGYTF
TGTGCCAGTAGTATTAACAGTCCCTATGGCTACACCTTC
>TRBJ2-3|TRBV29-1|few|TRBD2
CSVEDLSGSQTDTQYF
TGCAGCGTTGAAGATCTTAGCGGGAGTCAGACAGATACGCAGTATTTT
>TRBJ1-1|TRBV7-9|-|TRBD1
CASSWGTGGRNTEAFF
TGTGCCAGCAGCTGGGGTACAGGGGGAAGAAACACTGAAGCTTTCTTT
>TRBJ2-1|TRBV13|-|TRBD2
CASSITSVEQFF
TGTGCCAGCAGCATAACTAGCGTTGAGCAGTTCTTC
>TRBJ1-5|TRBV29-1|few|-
CSVAGALNQPQHF
TGCAGCGTTGCAGGGGCCCTCAATCAGCCCCAGCATTTT
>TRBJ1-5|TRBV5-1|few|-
CASRPLSVPNQPQHF
TGCGCCAGCAGGCCCCTCTCGGTTCCCAATCAGCCCCAGCATTTT
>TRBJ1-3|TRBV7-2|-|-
CASSLDRPGRGNTIYF
TGTGCCAGCAGCTTAGACCGGCCAGGGCGGGGAAACACCATATATTTT
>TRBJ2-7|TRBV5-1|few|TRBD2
CASSRGGSGLPYEQYF
TGCGCCAGCAGCCGGGGGGGGAGCGGCCTTCCCTACGAGCAGTACTTC
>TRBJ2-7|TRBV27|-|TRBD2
CASSLTSANPHEQYF
TGTGCCAGCAGTCTAACTAGCGCCAACCCTCACGAGCAGTACTTC
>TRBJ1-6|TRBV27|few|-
CASSLNDRGALHF
TGTGCCAGCAGTTTAAATGATAGGGGCGCCCTCCACTTT
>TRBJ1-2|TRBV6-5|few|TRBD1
CASRGGQLTYGYTF
TGTGCCAGCAGGGGGGGACAGCTGACATATGGCTACACCTTC
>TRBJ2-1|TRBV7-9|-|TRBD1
CASSARQGMKPYNEQFF
TGTGCCAGCAGCGCACGACAGGGGATGAAGCCCTACAATGAGCAGTTCTTC
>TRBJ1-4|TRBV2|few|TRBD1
CASSDPDRGQEKLFF
TGTGCCAGCAGTGACCCAGACAGGGGCCAGGAAAAACTGTTTTTT
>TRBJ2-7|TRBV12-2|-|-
CASRQWEAPSSYEQYF
TGTGCAAGTCGCCAATGGGAGGCGCCAAGCTCCTACGAGCAGTACTTC
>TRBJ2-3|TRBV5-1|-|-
CASSLVRGATDTQYF
TGCGCCAGCAGCTTGGTCCGGGGGGCCACAGATACGCAGTATTTT
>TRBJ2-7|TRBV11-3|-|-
CASSLGQDSYEQYF
TGTGCCAGCAGCTTAGGACAGGACTCCTACGAGCAGTACTTC
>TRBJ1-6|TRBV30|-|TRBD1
CAWRSGTGGNSPLHF
TGTGCCTGGCGCTCCGGGACAGGGGGTAATTCACCCCTCCACTTT
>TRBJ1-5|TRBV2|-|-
CASLNGGGQPQHF
TGTGCCAGTCTAAACGGGGGGGGTCAGCCCCAGCATTTT
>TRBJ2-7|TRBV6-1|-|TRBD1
CASSDTGGPYEQYF
TGTGCCAGCAGTGACACAGGGGGCCCCTACGAGCAGTACTTC
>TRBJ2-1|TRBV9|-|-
CASSAHGEQFF
TGTGCCAGCAGCGCCCATGGCGAGCAGTTCTTC
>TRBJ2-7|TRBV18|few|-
CASSPSDSREQYF
TGTGCCAGCTCCCCTTCAGACTCCCGCGAGCAGTACTTC
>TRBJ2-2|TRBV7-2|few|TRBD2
CASSSWFSGITGELFF
TGTGCCAGCAGCTCCTGGTTTAGCGGGATCACCGGGGAGCTGTTTTTT
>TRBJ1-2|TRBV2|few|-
CASSELWQPGYGYTF
TGTGCCAGCAGTGAATTGTGGCAGCCGGGGTATGGCTACACCTTC
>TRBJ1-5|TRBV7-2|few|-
CASSPFPSNQPQHF
TGTGCCAGCAGCCCATTCCCCAGCAATCAGCCCCAGCATTTT
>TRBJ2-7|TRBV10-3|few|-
CAISVRQGNYEQYF
TGTGCCATCAGTGTCAGGCAGGGAAACTACGAGCAGTACTTC
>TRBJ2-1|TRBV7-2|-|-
CASSFRGSYNEQFF
TGTGCCAGCAGCTTTAGGGGGTCCTACAATGAGCAGTTCTTC
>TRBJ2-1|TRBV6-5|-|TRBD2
CAIWDYRHEQFF
TGTGCCATCTGGGACTATCGGCATGAGCAGTTCTTC